This T cell receptor beta chain was profiled in a study of vaccination effects on CD4 cells after COVID-19. The overall study: Post-vaccine specimens arrived a median 72 days past the second dose. Broader study findings: Few convalescent patients were included, and no early post-infection timepoints were sampled.

Sequencing used immunoSEQ multiplex PCR; TCRdb keeps in-frame clones, though not all of them. This sample yields about 46,000 clones, of which about 76% are seen a single time; more than 12% belongs to the top ten. The V gene's germline CDR1 is SGHRS and CDR2 YFSETQ. The CDR3 totals 14 residues. V gave up 5 bases and J gave up 1 base; unmatched junction bases: 5. In regard to this clone: Its antigen is still unknown.

Expansion of antigen-specific CD4+ T cells with viral peptide pools was carried out by the ViraFEST assay before sequencing. CD4+ T cells were isolated after around 10 days of culture. The cohort was immunized with two doses of either the BNT162b2 or mRNA-1273 vaccine. A density of approximately 2.2 million PBMC per well was used; these cells were cultured with around 10 IU/ml IL-2 and approximately 10 ug/ml peptides. The chain links TRBV5-1 to TRBJ2-5; 7 nucleotides agree with TRBD1. This specimen consisted of CD4+ T cells from PBMCs cultured with HCoV-OC43 spike peptides, obtained after COVID-19 vaccination. The sample's subset: HCoV-OC43 spike overlapping peptide pool stimulation. The TCR comes from a human donor who received a COVID-19 vaccine. CDR3 protein: CASSRQGLQETQYF. DNA for the CDR3: TGCGCCAGCAGTCGACAGGGTCTCCAAGAGACCCAGTACTTC.